The clone carrying this T cell receptor beta chain was detected a few times. This sample was included in a study of T-cell memory formation after mild COVID-19. About the study: TCR clusters largely stayed donor specific.

Per the germline V gene, CDR1 is MDHEN and CDR2 is SYDVKM. This CDR3 comprises 11 residues. Trimming took 11 bases from V and 2 from J, leaving 9 bases between them. TCR alpha and TCR beta cDNA libraries carrying sample barcodes and UMIs came from 5'RACE with constant-segment primers. TCRdb called the 5' RACE reads again in MiXCR, with one record for every CDR3 protein. The repertoire holds about 350,000 distinct CDR3 sequences, with around 13% as singletons. The chain employs TRBV28 and TRBJ2-5; D is tentatively TRBD1 or TRBD2 (6 bases each). Sequencing was performed on PBMCs or a T cell subset sorted from them (not recorded which). The clonotype comes from a man between 18 and 35 years old who had mild COVID-19 (a few samples of this study predate the infection). Cell type and time point are not known. The CDR3 DNA reads TGTGCCTCGGGGGCGCAAGAGACCCAGTACTTC. It yields the protein CASGAQETQYF.